The TCR beta chain described here comes from a study of post-analysis software for immune sequencing data. Study at large: Progressive-relapsing, secondary progressive and relapsing-remitting multiple sclerosis were among the disease courses included.

Points from the study as a whole: Comparison of patients with controls showed a handful of TRBV segments more frequent in patients, TRBV5-6, TRBV5-1 and TRBV20-1 among them. For normalized Chao1 diversity, multiple sclerosis patients scored significantly lower than controls did. Strong co-clustering by F measure linked samples that shared a preparation batch.

Germline loops: CDR1 DFQATT, CDR2 SNEGSKA (reference sequence). With 7 bases removed from V and 2 bases from J, the gap between germline ends came to 14 bases. The CDR3 is made up of 13 amino acids. Unique molecular identifiers featured in each of the TCR beta cDNA libraries. Each sample of roughly 0.95 to 10 million input T cells yielded about 500,000 cDNA molecules, so each molecule approximated one T cell. TCRdb ran MiXCR on the PCR reads and lists one entry per CDR3 protein. Counted here are 150,000 to 200,000 distinct CDR3 sequences, about 32% occurring once; the ten biggest clones make up about 1.4%. This clonotype occurred many times. Its target is not known.

The sample consisted of blood. The rearrangement uses TRBV20-1 and TRBJ1-2, with D possibly TRBD1 on 5 matching bases. The receptor was isolated from a girl aged 10 to 17 with multiple sclerosis. The CDR3: CSVSVTENYGYTF. DNA for the CDR3: TGCAGTGTCAGCGTGACAGAGAACTATGGCTACACCTTC.